A selection of T cell receptor beta chains follows, all from one sample in a study of blood T cells in healthy people across ages. Each CDR3 protein gets one entry after TCRdb re-called the 5' RACE reads with MiXCR. The repertoire includes more than 650,000 distinct CDR3 sequences, 22% of them detected once, and 22% sits in the top ten. The sequencing sample was made of blood. The receptor set was obtained from a man in his sixties or seventies in good health. The CDR3 runs from the conserved cysteine through the conserved F or W. Fields, in order: V gene, clone size, D gene, J gene, CDR3 protein, CDR3 DNA. The D gene is left open where the match is weak. Rows may omit the clone size; those that give it use once, few, many or a size class.

TRBV5-1	.	.	TRBJ2-3	CASTKRDSNLPDTQYF	TGCGCCAGCACCAAAAGGGATAGCAATCTTCCGGATACGCAGTATTTT
TRBV6-6	.	TRBD1	TRBJ1-1	CASSHRGQIRGTEAFF	TGTGCCAGCAGCCACAGGGGCCAAATAAGGGGCACTGAAGCTTTCTTT
TRBV7-8	.	TRBD1	TRBJ1-4	CATAHGQVKDEKLFF	TGTGCCACCGCACACGGACAGGTTAAGGATGAAAAACTGTTTTTT
TRBV9	.	.	TRBJ2-5	CASSVGVSTQETQYF	TGTGCCAGCAGCGTAGGGGTGTCCACTCAAGAGACCCAGTACTTC
TRBV15	many	TRBD1	TRBJ1-2	CATSRGQGDGYTF	TGTGCCACCAGCAGGGGACAGGGGGATGGCTACACCTTC
TRBV27	.	TRBD1	TRBJ2-3	CASSFRTGRTDTQYF	TGTGCCAGCAGTTTTCGGACAGGGAGGACAGATACGCAGTATTTT
TRBV7-2	few	.	TRBJ2-3	CASSLKTLAHFADTQYF	TGTGCCAGCAGCCTTAAGACTCTAGCACATTTCGCGGATACGCAGTATTTT
TRBV5-1	few	TRBD1	TRBJ1-2	CASSAEGAGGYTF	TGCGCCAGCAGCGCGGAGGGGGCTGGTGGCTACACCTTC
TRBV6-6	few	.	TRBJ1-2	CASNSQGSYGYTF	TGTGCCAGCAACTCACAGGGCTCCTATGGCTACACCTTC
TRBV20-1	.	.	TRBJ1-4	CSAREKEKLFF	TGCAGTGCTAGAGAGAAAGAAAAACTGTTTTTT
TRBV10-3	.	TRBD1	TRBJ2-3	CAIRDSTSTDTQYF	TGTGCCATACGGGACAGCACTAGCACAGATACGCAGTATTTT